These 23 T cell receptor beta chains came from one sample sequenced in a study of cytomegalovirus exposure and HLA in healthy donors. With 60 Vbeta and 13 Jbeta primers, the PCR was carried out. Using immunoSEQ multiplex PCR, the repertoire was profiled, and TCRdb retains in-frame clones only, with some absent. Of roughly 200,000 clones listed, around 79% were seen once; the top ten hold around 4.3%. The source material was PBMCs. These TCRs come from a woman in her 30s in good health and CMV-seropositive.

The CDR3 sequence is CASSSGQGKTQYF. CDR3 nucleotides: TGTGCCAGCAGCTCCGGACAGGGAAAGACCCAGTACTTC. This sequence joins TRBV7-9 and TRBJ2-5; 8 bases are shared with TRBD1. V lost 4 bases to trimming and J lost 6 bases; unmatched junction nucleotides: 4. Germline CDR1 and CDR2: SEHNR and FQNEAQ (reference sequence). The CDR3 is made up of 13 amino acids.

V usage is TRBV6-5 and J usage is TRBJ1-2; 8 bases match TRBD1. This CDR3 region has 14 residues. CDR1 is MNHEY and CDR2 is SVGAGI in the germline V gene. J gave up 4 bases and V 7 bases, and 8 bases lay outside the gene matches. The CDR3 sequence: CASIESGGGYGYTF. The CDR3 nucleotides are TGTGCCAGCATAGAATCAGGGGGCGGCTATGGCTACACCTTC.

This clone was picked up a small number of times. The gene calls are TRBV4-1 and TRBJ1-2; a possible D gene is TRBD1 (5 bases). Per germline, CDR1 MGHRA and CDR2 YSYEKL. The CDR3 loop spans 15 amino acids. Deletions cut 7 bases from V and 2 bases from J, with 17 bases between. The CDR3 region is CASNLPRVLNYGYTF. The CDR3 DNA reads TGCGCCAGCAACCTTCCCAGGGTACTAAACTATGGCTACACCTTC.

The chain couples TRBV6-4 to TRBJ1-2; D remains ambiguous. This CDR3 spans 9 amino acids. The ends were cut back, 10 bases at V and 8 bases at J, with 8 bases in the middle. CDR1 is MRHNA, CDR2 SNTAGT, per germline. The CDR3 is CAKPLGYTF. The CDR3 DNA reads TGTGCCAAGCCTCTAGGCTACACCTTC.

The CDR3 loop is CASSIVRTTYNEQFF. CDR3 coding DNA: TGTGCCAGTAGTATAGTAAGGACAACCTACAATGAGCAGTTCTTC. The chain combines TRBV19 with TRBJ2-1, with D possibly matching TRBD1 (5 bases). Germline V gives CDR1 LNHDA, CDR2 SQIVND (reference sequence). CDR3 size: 15 residues. Trimming left V 1 base short and J 2 bases short, with 9 bases between.

The gene calls are TRBV7-9 and TRBJ2-7; D unresolved. The ends were cut back, 4 bases at V and 7 bases at J, with 14 bases in the middle. This CDR3 has 13 residues. Germline V gives CDR1 SEHNR, CDR2 FQNEAQ (reference sequence). The CDR3 region has the DNA TGTGCCAGCAGCTCAAGCCTAGAAGTGGAGCAGTACTTC. Protein product: CASSSSLEVEQYF.

The CDR3 DNA sequence: TGTGCCAGCAGCGCCTGGACAGGGGCTGAAGCTTTCTTT. This encodes CASSAWTGAEAFF. V and J are TRBV7-2 and TRBJ1-1; 9 nucleotides line up with TRBD1. V was clipped by 5 bases and J by 6 bases; unmatched bases: 4. Per germline, CDR1 SGHTA and CDR2 FQGNSA. The CDR3 totals 13 residues.

Comments on this clone: At one end the junction does not follow the germline gene, possibly because of a read error. The rearrangement joins TRBV5-1 to TRBJ2-1; possible D gene TRBD1, 6 bases. Per germline, CDR1 SGHRS and CDR2 YFSETQ. The CDR3 extends over 14 amino acids. The CDR3 loop reads CVSSRQTGTNEQFF. The CDR3 DNA is TGCGTCAGCAGCCGGCAAACAGGGACCAATGAGCAGTTCTTC. The full variable domain, with the rest looked up from reference TRBV5-1 and TRBJ2-1, is KAGVTQTPRYLIKTRGQQVTLSCSPISGHRSVSWYQQTPGQGLQFLFEYFSETQRNKGNFPGRFSGRQFSNSRSEMNVSTLELGDSALYLCVSSRQTGTNEQFFGPGTRLTVL.

Here the CDR3 DNA reads TGTGCCAGTAGTGCCATGCTCGTGCAGGAGACCCAGTACTTC. Residues: CASSAMLVQETQYF. The chain has TRBV19 and TRBJ2-5, with D hard to call. The CDR3 covers 14 residues. Germline V CDR1 and CDR2: LNHDA, SQIVND (reference sequence). With 5 bases removed from V and 5 bases from J, the gap between germline ends came to 15 bases.

The V and J genes are TRBV29-1 and TRBJ2-5, with 10 bases aligning to TRBD2. The J segment lost 3 bases and the V segment lost 1 base, leaving 8 bases of the junction unmatched. Germline loops: CDR1 SQVTM, CDR2 ANQGSEA. The CDR3 has 16 amino acids. This chain's CDR3 is CSVEGVTSGREETQYF. Here the CDR3 DNA reads TGCAGCGTTGAAGGTGTTACCAGCGGGAGGGAAGAGACCCAGTACTTC. The whole variable domain, filled in from reference TRBV29-1 and TRBJ2-5, reads SAVISQKPSRDICQRGTSLTIQCQVDSQVTMMFWYRQQPGQSLTLIATANQGSEATYESGFVIDKFPISRPNLTFSTLTVSNMSPEDSSIYLCSVEGVTSGREETQYFGPGTRLLVL.

The chain uses TRBV7-8 and TRBJ2-7, with a tentative D call TRBD2 (5 bases). V was pared by 4 bases and J by 3 bases, with 16 bases between. Germline V lookup: CDR1 SGHVS, CDR2 FQNEAQ. CDR3 length: 15 amino acids. The CDR3 coding sequence is TGTGCCAGCAGCTACCGGAGGCTAGTAAACTACGAGCAGTACTTC. This translates into CASSYRRLVNYEQYF.

This clone has only a few counts. The genes are TRBV27 and TRBJ2-2; possible D gene TRBD1, 5 bases. Germline-derived CDR1 and CDR2 are MNHEY and SMNVEV (reference sequence). Trimming stripped 0 bases from V and 7 bases from J, with 15 bases between. This CDR3 comprises 16 residues. For the CDR3, the DNA is TGTGCCAGCAGTTTATCGCGACAGCTTCCTGGCGGGGAGCTGTTTTTT. Encoded protein: CASSLSRQLPGGELFF.

This rearrangement joins TRBV9 to TRBJ1-2; 9 nucleotides match TRBD1. Germline assignment: CDR1 SGDLS and CDR2 YYNGEE. Trimming at V came to 4 bases and at J to 5 bases, leaving 3 bases not matched to a gene. This CDR3 has 13 amino acids. CDR3 coding DNA: TGTGCCAGCAGCCCTGGGACAGGGTATGGCTACACCTTC. It yields the protein CASSPGTGYGYTF.

This clone was detected a few times. The chain carries TRBV10-3 and TRBJ1-1; TRBD1 might be the D (5 bases). Between the trimmed V and J ends, which lost 2 bases and 1 base, there was a span of 11 bases. Germline V gives CDR1 ENHRY, CDR2 SYGVKD. The CDR3 is made up of 15 amino acids. The DNA for the CDR3 is TGTGCCATCAGTGAGCTCGGACAAGCGAACACTGAAGCTTTCTTT. Translating gives CAISELGQANTEAFF.

This chain joins TRBV27 and TRBJ1-1, with no clear D. This CDR3 contains 14 residues. V was cut by 6 bases and J by 2 bases, with 13 bases left in between. Germline-derived CDR1 and CDR2 are MNHEY and SMNVEV (reference sequence). The CDR3 sequence is CASRTQAINTEAFF. The CDR3 DNA is TGTGCCAGCAGAACTCAGGCCATCAACACTGAAGCTTTCTTT.

Only one count was recorded for this clone. V gene TRBV6-6 combines with J gene TRBJ2-3; TRBD2 matches at 7 bases. V lost 4 bases, J lost 1 base, and 2 bases stayed unmatched. This CDR3 is built from 14 residues. From germline, CDR1 is MNHNY and CDR2 SVGAGI (reference sequence). Here the CDR3 reads CASSSGLGTDTQYF. CDR3 nucleotides: TGTGCCAGCAGTTCTGGACTAGGCACAGATACGCAGTATTTT.

The chain joins TRBV5-1 to TRBJ1-5, with D unresolved. The CDR3 covers 15 residues. Germline assignment: CDR1 SGHRS and CDR2 YFSETQ. V lost 4 bases and J lost 0, with 11 bases in between. DNA of the CDR3: TGCGCCAGCAGCCCGTACAGTCCTAGCAATCAGCCCCAGCATTTT. Amino acid sequence: CASSPYSPSNQPQHF.

The chain carries TRBV6-1 and TRBJ1-2, with a weak D call TRBD1 (5 bases). Germline V gives CDR1 MNHNS, CDR2 SASEGT. The CDR3 runs to 15 residues. The V and J ends lost 0 bases and 8 bases respectively, with 16 bases between them. This CDR3 is CASSEAGRVVEGYTF. As DNA, the CDR3 is TGTGCCAGCAGTGAAGCCGGCAGGGTAGTTGAGGGCTACACCTTC.

V and J are TRBV9 and TRBJ2-3; D unclear. Germline loops: CDR1 SGDLS, CDR2 YYNGEE. This CDR3 has 13 amino acids. V was clipped by 3 bases and J by 0 bases, with 5 bases between them. The chain's CDR3 is CASSGQSTDTQYF. In nucleotides, the CDR3 is TGTGCCAGCAGCGGACAAAGCACAGATACGCAGTATTTT.

The chain recombines TRBV9 with TRBJ1-1; no definite D call. Germline lookup yields CDR1 SGDLS and CDR2 YYNGEE. The V and J ends lost 0 bases and 2 bases respectively, with 8 bases between them. The CDR3 extends over 14 amino acids. In DNA form, the CDR3 reads TGTGCCAGCAGCGTAGGTTGGAGAAACACTGAAGCTTTCTTT. It yields the protein CASSVGWRNTEAFF.

V is TRBV4-3 and J is TRBJ2-1; tentative D call: TRBD2 (5 bases). V was pared by 3 bases and J by 8 bases, with 17 bases between. CDR3 length: 15 amino acids. Per the germline V gene, CDR1 is LGHNA and CDR2 is YSLEER. CDR3: CASSQAPGNPHEQFF. Written as DNA, the CDR3 is TGCGCCAGCAGCCAGGCCCCCGGGAACCCACATGAGCAGTTCTTC.

The gene calls are TRBV10-3 and TRBJ1-2, with D uncertain. Germline V lookup: CDR1 ENHRY, CDR2 SYGVKD. The V gene lost 0 bases and the J gene lost 7 bases, with 12 bases spanning the gap. The CDR3 length is 14 residues. In DNA, the CDR3 is TGTGCCATCAGTGAGTCTGTAAGGCGGCCTGGCTACACCTTC. The encoded protein is CAISESVRRPGYTF.

The chain carries TRBV29-1 and TRBJ1-2; tentatively, D is TRBD1 (5 bases). CDR3 length equals 13 residues. The V end was cut by 7 bases, the J end by 3 bases, with 15 bases between. The germline V gene has CDR1 SQVTM and CDR2 ANQGSEA. For the CDR3, the DNA is TGCAGCGGGGGCCCGGAAGGTGACTATGGCTACACCTTC. Its translation is CSGGPEGDYGYTF.